The rows below give T cell receptor beta chains drawn from one sample of a study of early T cells in non-severe SARS-CoV-2 infection. TCRdb independently ran MiXCR on the 5' RACE reads; one entry per CDR3 protein. Among about 35,000 distinct CDR3 sequences listed, around 4% were seen once. The sequenced material came from whole blood. These receptors were obtained from an adult who was a healthcare worker with PCR-confirmed SARS-CoV-2 infection or an uninfected control (not recorded which). Both conserved end residues are part of each CDR3. The order of the fields is J gene, V gene, D gene, clone size, CDR3 protein, CDR3 DNA. A D gene is named only where the DNA matches it firmly. Size tells how often a clone was seen (once, few, many) or the class of an expanded clone, and some rows leave it out.

J: TRBJ2-3
V: TRBV27
D: TRBD1
size: many
CDR3: CASSLQGQGAVTQYF
DNA: TGTGCCAGCAGTTTACAGGGACAGGGGGCCGTTACGCAGTATTTT

J: TRBJ1-3
V: TRBV7-9
D: .
size: many
CDR3: CASSLAGNTIYF
DNA: TGTGCCAGCAGCTTAGCAGGAAACACCATATATTTT

J: TRBJ2-1
V: TRBV5-5
D: .
size: many
CDR3: CASSTMEASVFYLDEQFF
DNA: TGTGCCAGCAGCACCATGGAGGCTAGCGTATTTTACTTGGATGAGCAGTTCTTC

J: TRBJ2-7
V: TRBV5-1
D: TRBD2
size: many
CDR3: CASSLPHRTSGRPTRYEQYF
DNA: TGCGCCAGCAGCCTGCCGCACCGGACTAGCGGGAGACCCACGCGGTACGAGCAGTACTTC

J: TRBJ2-1
V: TRBV12-3/TRBV12-4
D: .
size: .
CDR3: CASSPILLRSSYNEQFF
DNA: TGTGCCAGCAGTCCAATACTCCTTCGGAGCTCCTACAATGAGCAGTTCTTC

J: TRBJ1-1
V: TRBV20-1
D: TRBD1
size: many
CDR3: CSARGQGFDTEAFF
DNA: TGCAGTGCTAGAGGACAGGGGTTCGACACTGAAGCTTTCTTT

J: TRBJ1-1
V: TRBV7-8
D: .
size: many
CDR3: CASSLETGRGEAFF
DNA: TGTGCCAGCAGCTTAGAAACGGGACGCGGAGAAGCTTTCTTT

J: TRBJ2-1
V: TRBV12-3/TRBV12-4
D: TRBD2
size: many
CDR3: CASSPGLVGTGNEQFF
DNA: TGTGCCAGCAGTCCCGGACTAGTGGGAACGGGGAATGAGCAGTTCTTC

J: TRBJ1-4
V: TRBV5-1
D: .
size: many
CDR3: CASSWQGPTNEKLFF
DNA: TGCGCCAGCAGCTGGCAGGGGCCAACTAATGAAAAACTGTTTTTT

J: TRBJ1-1
V: TRBV24-1
D: .
size: many
CDR3: CATSRDLGTEAFF
DNA: TGTGCCACATCACGGGATCTGGGCACTGAAGCTTTCTTT

J: TRBJ2-1
V: TRBV18
D: .
size: many
CDR3: CASSPGNSYNEQFF
DNA: TGTGCCAGCTCCCCGGGGAACTCCTACAATGAGCAGTTCTTC

J: TRBJ2-3
V: TRBV12-3/TRBV12-4
D: TRBD2
size: few
CDR3: CASSAGTSFTDTQYF
DNA: TGTGCCAGCAGTGCCGGGACTAGCTTCACAGATACGCAGTATTTT

J: TRBJ1-5
V: TRBV6-2/TRBV6-3
D: TRBD1
size: many
CDR3: CASYGTGAGNQPQHF
DNA: TGTGCCAGCTACGGGACAGGGGCTGGGAATCAGCCCCAGCATTTT

J: TRBJ2-7
V: TRBV10-3
D: .
size: many
CDR3: CAISEREMSYEQYF
DNA: TGTGCCATCAGTGAACGGGAGATGAGTTACGAGCAGTACTTC

J: TRBJ1-2
V: TRBV6-5
D: .
size: few
CDR3: CASRLDGNYGYTF
DNA: TGTGCCAGCCGCTTAGATGGTAACTATGGCTACACCTTC

J: TRBJ2-1
V: TRBV6-2/TRBV6-3
D: TRBD2
size: few
CDR3: CASRSGGANNEQFF
DNA: TGTGCCAGCAGGAGCGGGGGGGCCAACAATGAGCAGTTCTTC

J: TRBJ2-2
V: TRBV7-8
D: .
size: many
CDR3: CASSRFQIRSSETGELFF
DNA: TGTGCCAGCAGCCGATTCCAAATACGCTCCTCCGAAACCGGGGAGCTGTTTTTT

J: TRBJ1-2
V: TRBV9
D: .
size: few
CDR3: CASSHPNYGYTF
DNA: TGTGCCAGCAGCCATCCCAACTATGGCTACACCTTC

J: TRBJ2-1
V: TRBV11-3
D: TRBD2
size: many
CDR3: CASSFLSPPGRDDEQFF
DNA: TGTGCCAGCAGCTTCTTGTCCCCCCCCGGGAGGGACGATGAGCAGTTCTTC

J: TRBJ1-2
V: TRBV25-1
D: .
size: many
CDR3: CASSEQPYGYTF
DNA: TGTGCCAGCAGTGAACAGCCCTATGGCTACACCTTC

J: TRBJ1-6
V: TRBV4-3
D: .
size: many
CDR3: CASSQETAGPLHF
DNA: TGCGCCAGCAGCCAAGAAACGGCAGGGCCCCTCCACTTT

J: TRBJ2-3
V: TRBV19
D: .
size: few
CDR3: CASSKFVDTQYF
DNA: TGTGCCAGTAGTAAATTTGTGGATACGCAGTATTTT

J: TRBJ2-7
V: TRBV6-1
D: .
size: many
CDR3: CASSRGLRKGRYEQYF
DNA: TGTGCCAGCAGTCGGGGCCTTCGAAAGGGGAGGTACGAGCAGTACTTC

J: TRBJ2-2
V: TRBV18
D: .
size: many
CDR3: CASDGQSNTGELFF
DNA: TGTGCCAGCGATGGACAGAGCAACACCGGGGAGCTGTTTTTT

J: TRBJ1-5
V: TRBV20-1
D: TRBD1
size: .
CDR3: CSAKGQGNQPQHF
DNA: TGCAGTGCTAAGGGACAGGGGAATCAGCCCCAGCATTTT

J: TRBJ2-2
V: TRBV20-1
D: .
size: many
CDR3: CSARELGGRSTGELFF
DNA: TGCAGTGCTAGAGAGCTCGGGGGAAGAAGCACCGGGGAGCTGTTTTTT

J: TRBJ2-1
V: TRBV24-1
D: .
size: .
CDR3: CATSDLGGANSYNEQFF
DNA: TGTGCCACCAGTGATTTGGGGGGAGCCAATTCCTACAATGAGCAGTTCTTC

J: TRBJ2-3
V: TRBV20-1
D: .
size: many
CDR3: CSARDGLADTQYF
DNA: TGCAGTGCTAGAGATGGATTAGCAGATACGCAGTATTTT

J: TRBJ1-1
V: TRBV27
D: .
size: many
CDR3: CASSVSANTEAFF
DNA: TGTGCCAGCAGTGTCTCAGCCAACACTGAAGCTTTCTTT

J: TRBJ2-7
V: TRBV27
D: TRBD1
size: many
CDR3: CASKGLGTGPYEQYF
DNA: TGTGCCAGCAAAGGGTTGGGGACAGGCCCCTACGAGCAGTACTTC

J: TRBJ2-7
V: TRBV20-1
D: TRBD2
size: many
CDR3: CSARSLAGAYEQYF
DNA: TGCAGTGCTAGGTCGCTAGCGGGAGCTTACGAGCAGTACTTC

J: TRBJ2-1
V: TRBV24-1
D: .
size: many
CDR3: CATSRGYLEEQFF
DNA: TGTGCCACCAGTAGGGGCTATTTAGAGGAGCAGTTCTTC

J: TRBJ2-1
V: TRBV4-2
D: .
size: many
CDR3: CASSQDQGRGAFF
DNA: TGTGCCAGCAGCCAAGATCAAGGGAGGGGGGCGTTCTTC

J: TRBJ2-7
V: TRBV30
D: .
size: many
CDR3: CAWSQPDGTYEQYF
DNA: TGTGCCTGGAGCCAACCGGACGGAACCTACGAGCAGTACTTC

J: TRBJ2-5
V: TRBV7-9
D: TRBD2
size: many
CDR3: CASSLERGQETQYF
DNA: TGTGCCAGCAGCCTAGAGCGGGGACAAGAGACCCAGTACTTC

J: TRBJ2-7
V: TRBV11-3
D: TRBD2
size: many
CDR3: CASSLGSASSGRSYEQYF
DNA: TGTGCCAGCAGCTTAGGTTCGGCGTCTAGCGGGAGATCCTACGAGCAGTACTTC

J: TRBJ1-5
V: TRBV30
D: .
size: many
CDR3: CAWSAGEDQPQHF
DNA: TGTGCCTGGAGTGCAGGCGAGGATCAGCCCCAGCATTTT

J: TRBJ2-3
V: TRBV18
D: .
size: many
CDR3: CASSAFVSTDTQYF
DNA: TGTGCCAGCTCTGCTTTCGTTAGCACAGATACGCAGTATTTT

J: TRBJ2-7
V: TRBV6-6
D: TRBD1
size: many
CDR3: CASGQGVQYF
DNA: TGTGCCAGCGGACAGGGAGTGCAGTACTTC

J: TRBJ2-3
V: TRBV3-1
D: TRBD1
size: many
CDR3: CASSRRQGDGDTQYF
DNA: TGTGCCAGCAGCCGTCGACAGGGCGATGGAGATACGCAGTATTTT

J: TRBJ1-2
V: TRBV6-6
D: .
size: many
CDR3: CASSPGPGYGYTF
DNA: TGTGCCAGCAGTCCCGGGCCTGGCTATGGCTACACCTTC

J: TRBJ2-7
V: TRBV27
D: .
size: .
CDR3: CASSFSRREQYF
DNA: TGTGCCAGCAGTTTTTCTAGGAGGGAGCAGTACTTC